This TCR beta chain appears in the sequencing data of a study of blood T cell repertoires in COVID-19. Looking at the study overall: Collection of acute and convalescent COVID-19 samples took place in the United States, Italy and Spain. PBMCs, B-cell-depleted T cells, or T cells were the source of the cDNA or gDNA that made up the material.

CDR1 and CDR2 (germline): KGHSH, LQKENI. This CDR3 region has 13 residues. Deletions cut 0 bases from V and 4 bases from J, with 6 bases between. The method was immunoSEQ multiplex PCR; TCRdb's version includes in-frame clones alone and lacks a portion of them. The table includes some 50,000 clones, 86% detected once. Sequencing used peripheral blood. This TCR came from a human donor in a cohort sampled during active COVID-19. The chain employs TRBV18 and TRBJ2-5; D might be TRBD2 (5 bases). CDR3: CASSPPSGETQYF. The DNA for the CDR3 is TGTGCCAGCTCACCACCGAGCGGAGAGACCCAGTACTTC.